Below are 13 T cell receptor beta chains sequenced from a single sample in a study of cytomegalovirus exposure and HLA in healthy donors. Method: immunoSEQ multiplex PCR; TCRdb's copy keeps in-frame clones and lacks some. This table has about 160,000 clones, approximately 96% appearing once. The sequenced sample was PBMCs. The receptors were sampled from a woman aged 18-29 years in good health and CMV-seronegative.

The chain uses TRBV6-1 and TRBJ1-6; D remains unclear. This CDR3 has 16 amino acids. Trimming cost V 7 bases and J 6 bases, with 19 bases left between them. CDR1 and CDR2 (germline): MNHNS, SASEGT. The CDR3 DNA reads TGTGCCAGCACTGAGACCTCGACACGTACTAATTCACCCCTCCACTTT. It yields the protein CASTETSTRTNSPLHF.

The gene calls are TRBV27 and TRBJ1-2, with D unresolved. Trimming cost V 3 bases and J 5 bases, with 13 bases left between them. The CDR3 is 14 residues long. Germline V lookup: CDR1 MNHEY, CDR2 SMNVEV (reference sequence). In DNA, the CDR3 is TGTGCCAGCAGTTTGAAGTACGAGGGATATGGCTACACCTTC. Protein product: CASSLKYEGYGYTF.

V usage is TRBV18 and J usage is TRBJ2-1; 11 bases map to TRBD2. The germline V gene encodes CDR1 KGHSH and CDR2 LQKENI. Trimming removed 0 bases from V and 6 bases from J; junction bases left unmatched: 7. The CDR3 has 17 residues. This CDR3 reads CASSPPVVAGGTNEQFF. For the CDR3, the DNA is TGTGCCAGCTCACCACCCGTGGTAGCGGGGGGGACCAATGAGCAGTTCTTC.

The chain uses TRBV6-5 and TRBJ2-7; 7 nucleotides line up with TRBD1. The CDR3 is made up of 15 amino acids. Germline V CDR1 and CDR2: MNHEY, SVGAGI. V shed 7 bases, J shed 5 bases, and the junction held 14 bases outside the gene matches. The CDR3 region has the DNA TGTGCCAGCACAGGTACAGGGGCGGTTCGGAACGAGCAGTACTTC. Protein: CASTGTGAVRNEQYF.

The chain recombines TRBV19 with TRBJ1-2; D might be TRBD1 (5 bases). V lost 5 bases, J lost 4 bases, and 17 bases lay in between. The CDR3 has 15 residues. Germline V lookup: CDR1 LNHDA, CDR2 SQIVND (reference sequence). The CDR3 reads CASSPTRQGGYGYTF. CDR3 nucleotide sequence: TGTGCCAGTAGTCCGACCAGGCAGGGTGGCTATGGCTACACCTTC. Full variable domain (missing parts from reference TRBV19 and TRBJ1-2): DGGITQSPKYLFRKEGQNVTLSCEQNLNHDAMYWYRQDPGQGLRLIYYSQIVNDFQKGDIAEGYSVSREKKESFPLTVTSAQKNPTAFYLCASSPTRQGGYGYTFGSGTRLTVV.

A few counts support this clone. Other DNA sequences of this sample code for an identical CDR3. The CDR3 loop reads CASRTGYSNQPQHF. The CDR3 DNA sequence: TGTGCCAGCAGAACAGGGTATAGCAATCAGCCCCAGCATTTT. The chain carries TRBV6-5 and TRBJ1-5, with D maybe TRBD1 (6 bases). Trimming removed 6 bases from V and 0 bases from J, with 9 bases in between. The CDR3 covers 14 residues. Germline-derived CDR1 and CDR2 are MNHEY and SVGAGI.

The CDR3 coding sequence is TGTGCCAGCAGCCGTACCAGGACTAGCTACGAGCAGTACTTC. Its protein product is CASSRTRTSYEQYF. The gene calls are TRBV7-2 and TRBJ2-7, with 7 bases that match TRBD2. Germline values: CDR1 SGHTA, CDR2 FQGNSA. J was trimmed by 3 bases and V by 5 bases; bases with no gene match: 7. The CDR3 has 14 residues.

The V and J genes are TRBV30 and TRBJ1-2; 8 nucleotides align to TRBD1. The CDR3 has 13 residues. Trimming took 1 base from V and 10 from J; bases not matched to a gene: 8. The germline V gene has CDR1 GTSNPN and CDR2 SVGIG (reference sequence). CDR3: CAWSGTGQGNYTF. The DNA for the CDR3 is TGTGCCTGGAGTGGTACCGGACAGGGAAACTACACCTTC. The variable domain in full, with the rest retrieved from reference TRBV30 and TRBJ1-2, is SQTIHQWPATLVQPVGSPLSLECTVEGTSNPNLYWYRQAAGRGLQLLFYSVGIGQISSEVPQNLSASRPQDRQFILSSKKLLLSDSGFYLCAWSGTGQGNYTFGSGTRLTVV.

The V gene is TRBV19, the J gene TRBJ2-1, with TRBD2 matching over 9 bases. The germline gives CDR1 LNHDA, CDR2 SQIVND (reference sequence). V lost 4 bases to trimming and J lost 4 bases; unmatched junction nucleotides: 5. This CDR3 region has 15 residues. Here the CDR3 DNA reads TGTGCCAGTAGTAGCGGGGGGGCGAGGTACAATGAGCAGTTCTTC. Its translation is CASSSGGARYNEQFF.

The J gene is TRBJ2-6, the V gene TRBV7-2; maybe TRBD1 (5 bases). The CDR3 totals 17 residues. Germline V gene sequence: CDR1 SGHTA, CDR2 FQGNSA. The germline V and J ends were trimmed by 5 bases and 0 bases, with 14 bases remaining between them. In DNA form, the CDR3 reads TGTGCCAGCAGCACCGTGACAGTCCTCTCTGGGGCCAACGTCCTGACTTTC. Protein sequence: CASSTVTVLSGANVLTF. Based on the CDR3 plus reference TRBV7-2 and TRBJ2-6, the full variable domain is GAGVSQSPSNKVTEKGKDVELRCDPISGHTALYWYRQSLGQGLEFLIYFQGNSAPDKSGLPSDRFSAERTGGSVSTLTIQRTQQEDSAVYLCASSTVTVLSGANVLTFGAGSRLTVL.

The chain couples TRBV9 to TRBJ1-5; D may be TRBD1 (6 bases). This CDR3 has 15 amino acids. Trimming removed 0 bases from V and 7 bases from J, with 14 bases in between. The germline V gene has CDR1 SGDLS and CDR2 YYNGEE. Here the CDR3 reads CASSVGGGLKQPQHF. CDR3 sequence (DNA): TGTGCCAGCAGCGTAGGCGGGGGCCTCAAGCAGCCCCAGCATTTT.

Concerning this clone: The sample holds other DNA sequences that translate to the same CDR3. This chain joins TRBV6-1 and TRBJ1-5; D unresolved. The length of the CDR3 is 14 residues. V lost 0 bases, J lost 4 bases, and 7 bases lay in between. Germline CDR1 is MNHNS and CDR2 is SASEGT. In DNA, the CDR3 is TGTGCCAGCAGTGAAGCCGGTCGGAATCAGCCCCAGCATTTT. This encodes CASSEAGRNQPQHF.

The CDR3 spells CASRPAENTEAFF. DNA of the CDR3: TGCGCCAGCCGGCCGGCGGAGAACACTGAAGCTTTCTTT. This chain links TRBV5-1 with TRBJ1-1, with D unresolved. CDR3 length: 13 amino acids. The V end lost 7 bases, the J end lost 1 base, and 11 bases lay between the germline ends. CDR1 is SGHRS and CDR2 is YFSETQ in the germline V gene.